This section outlines one TCR beta chain sequence together with its context. CD4+ T cells from unexposed donors were obtained before the COVID-19 pandemic (2011-2018). Sequencing was performed with immunoSEQ multiplex PCR; in TCRdb, only in-frame clones are kept and a portion is missing. The sample has around 70,000 clones, 87% seen once. The entry originates in a study of CD4 T cells in relation to SARS-CoV-2 and coronaviruses. In germline, CDR1 is MGHRA, CDR2 YSYEKL. The CDR3 consists of 15 residues. Trimming took 5 bases from V and 0 from J, leaving 13 bases between them. The TCR was taken from a human donor in good health. Sequencing was done on a sample of memory CD4+ T cells from PBMCs. The V and J genes are TRBV4-1 and TRBJ1-1; no firm D call. The DNA for the CDR3 is TGCGCCAGCAGCGCCCCGCTAAGGTTGAACACTGAAGCTTTCTTT. Encoded protein: CASSAPLRLNTEAFF.